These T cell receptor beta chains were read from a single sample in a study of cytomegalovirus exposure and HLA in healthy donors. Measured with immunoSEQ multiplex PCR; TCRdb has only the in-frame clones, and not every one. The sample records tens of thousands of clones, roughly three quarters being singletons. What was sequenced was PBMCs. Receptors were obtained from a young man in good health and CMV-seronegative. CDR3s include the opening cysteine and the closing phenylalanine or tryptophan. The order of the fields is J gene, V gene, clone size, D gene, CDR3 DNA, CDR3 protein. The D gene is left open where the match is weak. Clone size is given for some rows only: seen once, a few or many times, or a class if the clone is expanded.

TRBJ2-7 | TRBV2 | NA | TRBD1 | TGTGCCAGCAGAACCGGGACAGGAACCTACGAGCAGTACTTC | CASRTGTGTYEQYF
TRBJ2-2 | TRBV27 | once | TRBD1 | TGTGCCAGCACTCGCCTTGGGACAGCGAACACCGGGGAGCTGTTTTTT | CASTRLGTANTGELFF
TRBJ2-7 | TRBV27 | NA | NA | TGTGCCAGCAGTTTAGGACAGACCTACGAGCAGTACTTC | CASSLGQTYEQYF
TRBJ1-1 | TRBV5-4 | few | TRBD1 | TGTGCCAGCAGCGGAGTACAGGGGGCGTTCACTGAAGCTTTCTTT | CASSGVQGAFTEAFF
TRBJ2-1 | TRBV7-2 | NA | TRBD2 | TGTGCCAGCAGCTTTACGGGAGGACTACCGAGCTCCTACAATGAGCAGTTCTTC | CASSFTGGLPSSYNEQFF
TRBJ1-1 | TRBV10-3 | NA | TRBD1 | TGTGCCCCCAGGGGGCCAAGGGGGACTGAAGCTTTCTTT | CAPRGPRGTEAFF
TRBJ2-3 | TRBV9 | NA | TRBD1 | TGTGCCAGCAGCGCCCAGACAGGGGGCGCAGATACGCAGTATTTT | CASSAQTGGADTQYF
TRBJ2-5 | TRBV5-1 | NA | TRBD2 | TGCGCCAGCAGCTTGGCGGGGGGTGAGACCCAGTACTTC | CASSLAGGETQYF
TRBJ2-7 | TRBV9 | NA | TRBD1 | TGTGCCAGCAGCGTCTCGGACAGGGGCTTCTACGAGCAGTACTTC | CASSVSDRGFYEQYF
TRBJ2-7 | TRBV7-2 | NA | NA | TGTGCCAGCAGCTTGAGGACCGACGAAGACAGTTATGCCTACGAGCAGTACTTC | CASSLRTDEDSYAYEQYF
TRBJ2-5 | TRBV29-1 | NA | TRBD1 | TGCAGCGTTGAAGAGGCCTCGGACAGGGGGTACCAAGAGACCCAGTACTTC | CSVEEASDRGYQETQYF
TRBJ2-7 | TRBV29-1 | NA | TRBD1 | TGCAGCGTTGAAGATCGGAACCGGGACAGGGAGTACGAGCAGTACTTC | CSVEDRNRDREYEQYF
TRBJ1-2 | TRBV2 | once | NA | TGTGCCAGCAGCCCACAGGGTACTAACTATGGCTACACCTTC | CASSPQGTNYGYTF
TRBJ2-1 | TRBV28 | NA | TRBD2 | TGTGCCAGCAGTTTGAGGCGGGAGTTCTACAATGAGCAGTTCTTC | CASSLRREFYNEQFF
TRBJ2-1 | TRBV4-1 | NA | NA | TGCGCCAGCAGCCAAGGGACTTTCAATGAGCAGTTCTTC | CASSQGTFNEQFF
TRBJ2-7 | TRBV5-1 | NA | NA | TGCGCCAGCAAGCGGGACAAGGCATACGAGCAGTACTTC | CASKRDKAYEQYF
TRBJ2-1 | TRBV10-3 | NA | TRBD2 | TGTGCCATCAGCTACGGACTAGCGGAGAACAATGAGCAGTTCTTC | CAISYGLAENNEQFF
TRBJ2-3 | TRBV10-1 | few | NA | TGCGCCAGCAGTGCCCAGGGGACAGATACGCAGTATTTT | CASSAQGTDTQYF
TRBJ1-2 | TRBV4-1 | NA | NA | TGCGCCAGCAGCCAAGGCAAGGGGACAATCAGCTATGGCTACACCTTC | CASSQGKGTISYGYTF
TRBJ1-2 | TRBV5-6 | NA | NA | TGTGCCAGCAGCCGCGGGGGGTATGGCTACACCTTC | CASSRGGYGYTF
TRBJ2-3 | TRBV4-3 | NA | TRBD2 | TGCGCCAGCAGCCAAGATGAGCGGGAACCCACAGATACGCAGTATTTT | CASSQDEREPTDTQYF
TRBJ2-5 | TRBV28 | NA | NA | TGTGCCAGCAGTTCGCAGGGCCTGGCCCAGTACTTC | CASSSQGLAQYF
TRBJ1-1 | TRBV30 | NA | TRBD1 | TGTGCCTGGAACAGGGGGTTGGACACTGAAGCTTTCTTT | CAWNRGLDTEAFF
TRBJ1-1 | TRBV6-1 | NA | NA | TGTGCCAGCAGTGCGCTACCAACTGGTGCTGAAGCTTTCTTT | CASSALPTGAEAFF
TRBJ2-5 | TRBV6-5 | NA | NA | TGTGCCAGCAGTCGCTGGGAGCTCCAAGAGACCCAGTACTTC | CASSRWELQETQYF
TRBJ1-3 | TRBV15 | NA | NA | TGTGCCACCAGCACACCGGCAGGGTCTGGAAACACCATATATTTT | CATSTPAGSGNTIYF
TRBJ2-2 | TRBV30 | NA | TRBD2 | TGTGCCTGGAGTAGGGAGGGGATCGGCGGGGAGCTGTTTTTT | CAWSREGIGGELFF
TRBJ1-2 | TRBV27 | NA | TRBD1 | TGTGCCAGCAGACCGTGGACAGGGAACTATGGCTACACCTTC | CASRPWTGNYGYTF
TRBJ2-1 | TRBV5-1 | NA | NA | TGCGCCAGCAGCTTGGCCGCGGGTGGGGATGAGCAGTTCTTC | CASSLAAGGDEQFF
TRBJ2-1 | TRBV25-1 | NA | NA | TGTGCCAGCAGTGACCTAGGACTTACCTACAATGAGCAGTTCTTC | CASSDLGLTYNEQFF
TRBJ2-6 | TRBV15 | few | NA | TGTGCCACCAGCAGAGAGACTCCAAGCTCTGGGGCCAACGTCCTGACTTTC | CATSRETPSSGANVLTF
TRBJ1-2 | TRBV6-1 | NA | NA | TGTGCCAGCAGTGGCTCTTACCTACGGTCCTATGGCTACACCTTC | CASSGSYLRSYGYTF
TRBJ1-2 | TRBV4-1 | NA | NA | TGCGCCAGCAGCCCAGTAGGGGGGGAACGGAGTGGCTACACCTTC | CASSPVGGERSGYTF
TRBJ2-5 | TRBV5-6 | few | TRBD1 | TGTGCCAGCAGCTTGACGAGGGGACAGGGCATAGAGACCCAGTACTTC | CASSLTRGQGIETQYF
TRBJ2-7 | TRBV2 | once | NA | TGTGCCAGCAGCGCTCGCGGGGGCGCGGGCGAGCAGTACTTC | CASSARGGAGEQYF
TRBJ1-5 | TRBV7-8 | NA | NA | TGTGCCAGCAGCTTAGGGGTAGCCGTCGGCAATCAGCCCCAGCATTTT | CASSLGVAVGNQPQHF
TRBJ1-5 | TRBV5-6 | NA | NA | TGTGCCAGCAGCCCTCAGGAACGTCAGCCCCAGCATTTT | CASSPQERQPQHF
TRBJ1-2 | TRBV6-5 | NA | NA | TGTGCCAGCAGTTACTCTCCGGGGAACTATGGCTACACCTTC | CASSYSPGNYGYTF
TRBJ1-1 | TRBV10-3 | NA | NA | TGTGCCATCAGTGAGCGGGGAGACATCGTTGCCATGAACACTGAAGCTTTCTTT | CAISERGDIVAMNTEAFF
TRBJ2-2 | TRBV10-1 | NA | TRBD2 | TGCGCCAGCGGACCTAGCGGGGCCGGGGAGCTGTTTTTT | CASGPSGAGELFF
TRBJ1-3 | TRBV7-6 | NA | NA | TGTGCCAGCAGCCCAGCGAGCTCTGGAAACACCATATATTTT | CASSPASSGNTIYF
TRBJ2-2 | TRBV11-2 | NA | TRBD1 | TGTGCCAGCAGCTACGGACAGGTGGACACCGGGGAGCTGTTTTTT | CASSYGQVDTGELFF
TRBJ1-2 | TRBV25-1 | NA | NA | TGTGCCAGCAGTGAATACGGAGCTAACTATGGCTACACCTTC | CASSEYGANYGYTF
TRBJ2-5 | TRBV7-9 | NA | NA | TGTGCCAGCACGACAACCCACGATGGGACCCAGTACTTC | CASTTTHDGTQYF
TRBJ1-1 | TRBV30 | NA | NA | TGTGCCTGGAACAAAAGGCCCCGGGAGAACACTGAAGCTTTCTTT | CAWNKRPRENTEAFF
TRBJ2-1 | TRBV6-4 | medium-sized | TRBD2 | TGTGCCAGCAGTGACTCGACTAGCGGGAGCAATGAGCAGTTCTTC | CASSDSTSGSNEQFF
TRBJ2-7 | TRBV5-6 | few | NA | TGTGCCAGCAGCCGACCTACAGGTGACTACGAGCAGTACTTC | CASSRPTGDYEQYF
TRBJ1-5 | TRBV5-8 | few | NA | TGTGCCAGCAGCGCCAGGGTAGGTAATCAGCCCCAGCATTTT | CASSARVGNQPQHF
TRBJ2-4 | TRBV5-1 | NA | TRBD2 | TGCGCCAGCAGCCCCGGGACTAGCGGGAGATATGCCAAAAACATTCAGTACTTC | CASSPGTSGRYAKNIQYF